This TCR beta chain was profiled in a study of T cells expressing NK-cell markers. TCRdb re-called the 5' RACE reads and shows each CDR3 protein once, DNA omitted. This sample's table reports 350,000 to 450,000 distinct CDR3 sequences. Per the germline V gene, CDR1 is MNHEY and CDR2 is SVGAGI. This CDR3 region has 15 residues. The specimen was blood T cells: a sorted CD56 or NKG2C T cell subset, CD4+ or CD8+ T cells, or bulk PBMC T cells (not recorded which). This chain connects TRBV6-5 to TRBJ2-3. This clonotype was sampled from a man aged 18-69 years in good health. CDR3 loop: CASSYSGPSTDTQYF.